This entry lists 25 T cell receptor beta chains sequenced from one sample in a study of CD8 T cells in Susac syndrome. The RNA input was roughly 0.45 to 1 ug, and it was reverse transcribed with random hexamers. One entry per CDR3 protein results from TCRdb running MiXCR on the immunoSEQ multiplex PCR reads. This table holds 150,000 to 200,000 distinct CDR3 sequences, just under 95% found once. Sequences were obtained from CD4+ T cells from PBMCs. Receptor source: a human donor in good health.

The rearrangement uses TRBV6-6 and TRBJ1-1; D gene unclear. The CDR3 is 13 residues long. Trimming cost V 5 bases and J 6 bases, with 13 bases left between them. The germline CDR1 and CDR2 sequences are MNHNY and SVGAGI (reference sequence). The DNA of the CDR3 is TGTGCCAGCAGTGGTACAGACATACCTGAAGCTTTCTTT. Translated: CASSGTDIPEAFF.

The chain recombines TRBV2 with TRBJ2-3; 7 bases map to TRBD1. With 4 bases clipped from V and 4 bases from J, the junction kept 5 bases outside the gene matches. This CDR3 is 14 amino acids long. Looked up from germline, CDR1 is SNHLY and CDR2 is FYNNEI. The CDR3 DNA follows: TGTGCCAGCAGTGCCCCGACAGGGCCAGATACGCAGTATTTT. Its translation is CASSAPTGPDTQYF.

V is TRBV29-1 and J is TRBJ1-2; TRBD1 agrees at 10 bases. Looked up from germline, CDR1 is SQVTM and CDR2 is ANQGSEA. V lost 6 bases to trimming and J lost 3 bases; unmatched junction nucleotides: 4. The CDR3 covers 13 residues. DNA of the CDR3: TGCAGCGTCCCGGGACAGGGGCACTATGGCTACACCTTC. This encodes CSVPGQGHYGYTF.

The V gene is TRBV20-1, the J gene TRBJ1-2; 8 bases are a match to TRBD1. Unmatched junction bases numbered 9, after V lost 0 bases and J lost 0 bases. The CDR3 contains 17 residues. Per the germline V gene, CDR1 is DFQATT and CDR2 is SNEGSKA (reference sequence). CDR3 sequence (DNA): TGCAGTGCTAGAGATCTGGGACAGGCGAACTCTAACTATGGCTACACCTTC. This sequence encodes CSARDLGQANSNYGYTF.

This sequence joins TRBV29-1 and TRBJ2-5; 12 nucleotides agree with TRBD1. V gave up 6 bases and J gave up 5 bases; unmatched junction bases: 4. Germline assignment: CDR1 SQVTM and CDR2 ANQGSEA. This CDR3 spans 13 amino acids. CDR3 sequence reads: CSVGTGGEETQYF. DNA of the CDR3: TGCAGCGTAGGGACAGGGGGCGAGGAGACCCAGTACTTC.

Of note for this clonotype: A junction end diverges from the germline sequence, so it may reflect a read error. The rearrangement joins TRBV7-9 to TRBJ2-7, with D perhaps given as TRBD1 or TRBD2 (5 bases each). The CDR3 length is 17 residues. Germline V gene lookup returns CDR1 SEHNR and CDR2 FQNEAQ (reference sequence). The CDR3 DNA follows: TGTGCCAGCAGCCTAGCCTCCAGGGCAGGGTATGGCTACGAGCAGTACTTC. Its translation: CASSLASRAGYGYEQYF.

The rearrangement uses TRBV29-1 and TRBJ2-3; TRBD1 agrees at 9 bases. The CDR3 is 13 residues long. V shed 7 bases and J 4 bases; nucleotides not matched to a gene: 6. CDR1 SQVTM and CDR2 ANQGSEA come from the germline V gene. CDR3 in DNA: TGCAGCGCCATGGACAGGGGATCAGATACGCAGTATTTT. As protein: CSAMDRGSDTQYF.

This clonotype was recorded a few times. The chain combines TRBV6-6 with TRBJ1-1; a weak D match, TRBD1 (5 bases). The CDR3 totals 14 residues. V lost 0 bases and J 5 bases, leaving 10 bases between the germline ends. The germline gives CDR1 MNHNY, CDR2 SVGAGI (reference sequence). The CDR3 protein is CASSYSGEGTEAFF. Written as DNA, the CDR3 is TGTGCCAGCAGTTACTCGGGGGAAGGGACTGAAGCTTTCTTT.

The chain couples TRBV5-4 to TRBJ1-1, with D possibly TRBD1 on 5 matching bases. Germline CDR1 reads SGHNT; CDR2 reads YYREEE (reference sequence). V was shortened by 3 bases and J by 5 bases, with 14 bases between the two germline ends. The CDR3 spans 14 residues. DNA for the CDR3: TGTGCCAGCAGCTGGGGGGGGGTAGGGACTGAAGCTTTCTTT. Translation: CASSWGGVGTEAFF.

The rearrangement joins TRBV5-1 to TRBJ2-7; D could derive from TRBD1 or TRBD2 (5 bases each). V lost 2 bases, J lost 4 bases, and 16 bases lay in between. The CDR3 consists of 15 residues. Germline V CDR1 and CDR2: SGHRS, YFSETQ. This CDR3 reads CASSLGTTIAYEQYF. CDR3 coding DNA: TGCGCCAGCAGCTTAGGGACCACGATCGCTTACGAGCAGTACTTC.

This chain joins TRBV5-6 and TRBJ2-3; D is unresolved. The germline gives CDR1 SGHDT, CDR2 YYEEEE. With 0 bases removed from V and 0 bases from J, the gap between germline ends came to 11 bases. The CDR3 consists of 16 residues. The CDR3 is CASSLGADPSTDTQYF. The CDR3, as DNA: TGTGCCAGCAGCTTGGGGGCTGACCCTAGCACAGATACGCAGTATTTT.

The chain joins TRBV7-9 to TRBJ1-5; D is possibly TRBD1 (6 bases). The CDR3 covers 19 residues. The V gene lost 3 bases and the J gene lost 5 bases, with 26 bases spanning the gap. The germline V gene has CDR1 SEHNR and CDR2 FQNEAQ (reference sequence). Here the CDR3 reads CASSFETRGVQGGYQPQHF. Written as DNA, the CDR3 is TGTGCCAGCAGCTTCGAGACAAGGGGAGTACAGGGAGGGTATCAGCCCCAGCATTTT.

The V call is TRBV15, the J call TRBJ2-1, with 9 bases fitting TRBD2. The V segment lost 3 bases and the J segment 7 bases; nucleotides outside the gene matches: 10. From germline, CDR1 is LNHNV and CDR2 YYDKDF (reference sequence). The CDR3 contains 16 residues. CDR3 residues: CATSSLAGMGLNEQFF. The CDR3, as DNA: TGTGCCACCAGCAGCCTAGCGGGGATGGGTTTAAATGAGCAGTTCTTC.

The chain links TRBV18 to TRBJ1-5; 9 bases line up with TRBD1. Germline CDR1 is KGHSH and CDR2 is LQKENI. V was pared by 3 bases and J by 2 bases, with 8 bases of the junction left unmatched. The CDR3 totals 17 residues. For the CDR3, the DNA is TGTGCCAGCTCACCCCCGGGACAGGGTCAGGGCAATCAGCCCCAGCATTTT. Protein sequence: CASSPPGQGQGNQPQHF.

This chain connects TRBV9 to TRBJ2-1; 11 positions agree with TRBD2. Per the germline V gene, CDR1 is SGDLS and CDR2 is YYNGEE. The CDR3 loop spans 20 amino acids. The junction had 12 bases not matched to a gene; V was cut back by 1 base and J by 0 bases. The CDR3 region is CASSVTTGTSGGSSYNEQFF. DNA for the CDR3: TGTGCCAGCAGCGTAACAACCGGGACTAGCGGTGGGAGCTCCTACAATGAGCAGTTCTTC. The whole variable domain, remainder taken from reference TRBV9 and TRBJ2-1, is DSGVTQTPKHLITATGQRVTLRCSPRSGDLSVYWYQQSLDQGLQFLIQYYNGEERAKGNILERFSAQQFPDLHSELNLSSLELGDSALYFCASSVTTGTSGGSSYNEQFFGPGTRLTVL.

The V call is TRBV3-1, the J call TRBJ2-7; tentative D call: TRBD2 (5 bases). The CDR3 totals 15 residues. The germline gives CDR1 LGHDT, CDR2 YNNKEL (reference sequence). Trimming cost V 4 bases and J 1 base, with 14 bases left between them. The CDR3 here is CASSLRRGKSYEQYF. The CDR3 DNA sequence: TGTGCCAGCAGCCTCAGACGGGGAAAATCCTACGAGCAGTACTTC.

The chain links TRBV5-1 to TRBJ1-1; the match to TRBD1 covers 8 bases. The CDR3 is 15 amino acids. J was trimmed by 0 bases and V by 2 bases; bases with no gene match: 3. Germline CDR1 and CDR2: SGHRS and YFSETQ. The CDR3: CASSLRQGMNTEAFF. CDR3 in DNA: TGCGCCAGCAGCTTAAGACAGGGGATGAACACTGAAGCTTTCTTT.

This sequence joins TRBV4-1 and TRBJ2-3, with 7 positions matching TRBD1. This CDR3 is 19 amino acids long. CDR1 is MGHRA, CDR2 YSYEKL, per germline. V was clipped by 0 bases and J by 1 base; unmatched bases: 13. The chain's CDR3 is CASSQDRSSYRGGTDTQYF. For the CDR3, the DNA is TGCGCCAGCAGCCAAGACCGATCTTCCTACAGGGGAGGCACAGATACGCAGTATTTT.

The chain recombines TRBV15 with TRBJ1-5; a possible D gene is TRBD1 (5 bases). CDR3 size: 14 residues. The V gene lost 5 bases and the J gene lost 11 bases, with 19 bases spanning the gap. Looked up from germline, CDR1 is LNHNV and CDR2 is YYDKDF (reference sequence). CDR3 in DNA: TGTGCCACCAGCCCCCGGGACCGGGACGGAGCCCAGCATTTT. As protein: CATSPRDRDGAQHF.

V usage is TRBV19 and J usage is TRBJ2-2; D might be TRBD1 (6 bases). Deletions cut 1 base from V and 2 bases from J, with 8 bases between. The CDR3 spans 15 residues. The germline V gene encodes CDR1 LNHDA and CDR2 SQIVND (reference sequence). In nucleotides, the CDR3 is TGTGCCAGTAGTATAGGACAGGCCAACACCGGGGAGCTGTTTTTT. Translation gives CASSIGQANTGELFF.

This clonotype was picked up a small number of times. The chain joins TRBV12-3 or TRBV12-4 to TRBJ2-6; D remains unclear. V lost 7 bases and J lost 0, with 4 bases in between. The CDR3 loop spans 13 amino acids. As DNA, the CDR3 is TGTGCCAGCACCCTCTCTGGGGCCAACGTCCTGACTTTC. Amino acid sequence: CASTLSGANVLTF.

The chain combines TRBV3-1 with TRBJ2-3; D unresolved. This CDR3 spans 14 amino acids. In germline, CDR1 is LGHDT, CDR2 YNNKEL (reference sequence). V was cut by 3 bases and J by 2 bases, with 9 bases left in between. Here the CDR3 reads CASSHIPDTDTQYF. The CDR3 bases are TGTGCCAGCAGCCATATCCCGGACACAGATACGCAGTATTTT.

This chain joins TRBV2 and TRBJ1-2, with 8 bases aligning to TRBD1. Germline V CDR1 and CDR2: SNHLY, FYNNEI. This CDR3 comprises 13 residues. With 6 bases clipped from V and 10 bases from J, the junction kept 10 bases outside the gene matches. The CDR3 coding sequence is TGTGCCAGCAGCGCCGGGACAGGATATACCTACACCTTC. This gives the protein CASSAGTGYTYTF. Filled out from reference TRBV2 and TRBJ1-2, the complete variable domain reads EPEVTQTPSHQVTQMGQEVILRCVPISNHLYFYWYRQILGQKVEFLVSFYNNEISEKSEIFDDQFSVERPDGSNFTLKIRSTKLEDSAMYFCASSAGTGYTYTFGSGTRLTVV.

This chain links TRBV2 with TRBJ1-4; maybe TRBD1 (6 bases). With 5 bases removed from V and 0 bases from J, the gap between germline ends came to 16 bases. CDR1 and CDR2 from the germline V gene are SNHLY and FYNNEI. The CDR3 contains 17 residues. Written as DNA, the CDR3 is TGTGCCAGCAGTTTGCGTTCCTGGACAGCAACTAATGAAAAACTGTTTTTT. Translation: CASSLRSWTATNEKLFF.

CDR3 nucleotides: TGTGCCAGCAGCTTAGGGGCAGGGAGAGGCGGGGATACGCAGTATTTT. Translating it yields CASSLGAGRGGDTQYF. This chain links TRBV7-3 with TRBJ2-3; D is possibly TRBD1 or TRBD2 (5 bases each). V gave up 2 bases and J gave up 6 bases, with 18 bases separating them. The CDR3 runs to 16 residues. The germline V gene has CDR1 SGHTA and CDR2 FQGTGA.